Described below is a single T cell receptor (beta chain) sequence and its context. Its antigen is unknown. The CDR3 spans 15 residues. V lost 1 base and J 1 base, leaving 10 bases between the germline ends. Germline V gene sequence: CDR1 SGHTA, CDR2 FQGNSA. TCRbeta library construction was performed incorporating unique molecular identifiers. TCRdb independently ran MiXCR on the PCR reads; one entry per CDR3 protein. This table has about 490,000 distinct CDR3 sequences, roughly a tenth appearing once. The data originate from a study of T-cell reconstitution after alpha-beta-depleted transplantation in children. General study findings and limits: Some patients' high day-60 TCRbeta diversity was attributed to recipient cells surviving conditioning.

The clonotype comes from a child aged 2-15 years with inherited bone marrow failure, due to receive a stem cell transplant. The chain recombines TRBV7-2 with TRBJ1-1; no clear D gene. The sample consisted of PBMCs, taken before TCRalphabeta/CD19-depleted stem cell transplant. For the CDR3, the DNA is TGTGCCAGCAGCTTAGAGGCGGGTCAGAACACTGAAGCTTTCTTT. This gives the protein CASSLEAGQNTEAFF.